This T cell receptor (beta chain) was identified during a study of beta chain features in type 1 diabetes. General study points: VDJ junctions from type 1 diabetes patients carried fewer insertions and larger deletions. Among all four CD4+ subsets, Type 1 diabetes patients had TCRB CDR3s that were moderately but significantly shorter.

Expressed TCRB transcripts got sequenced, as all isolated RNA was reverse transcribed. Assay used: immunoSEQ multiplex PCR; TCRdb lists only in-frame clones, some missing. The table shows roughly 700,000 clones, with 13% occurring only once. To note about this clone: Its antigen is not identified.

Stem cell-like memory, regulatory, central memory and naive CD4+ cells were sorted via CD45RO/CCR7/CD25/CD127/CD95/CD27. Trimming removed 7 bases at V and 1 base at J, with 11 bases between. The length of the CDR3 is 14 residues. CDR1 is ENHRY, CDR2 SYGVKD, per germline. The sample consisted of naive CD4+ T cells from blood. The V and J genes are TRBV10-3 and TRBJ2-1; D is perhaps TRBD2 (7 bases). The sequence derives from a man aged 18 to 29 with type 1 diabetes. In nucleotides, the CDR3 is TGTGCCATCATCGAGGGGGGGTCCTACAATGAGCAGTTCTTC. As protein: CAIIEGGSYNEQFF.